This record looks at one T cell receptor (beta chain) sequence and its context. Its antigen is as yet unknown. Germline V gives CDR1 LNHDA, CDR2 SQIVND (reference sequence). The length of the CDR3 is 12 residues. Trimming stripped 5 bases from V and 3 bases from J, with 5 bases between. This specimen belongs to a study of siplizumab effects on memory and regulatory T cells. General study points: Alloreactive sequences traceable to unstimulated CD4+ memory cells declined significantly under siplizumab. An assignable phenotype, naive or memory, was missing from roughly 83-96% of proliferating CD4+ or CD8+ clones.

Some 10^5 TCR templates were measured in each sample. Produced via immunoSEQ multiplex PCR; TCRdb's table is partial and in-frame only. The data contain around 77,000 clones, roughly 89% of them singletons. Source material: CD8+ T cells sorted from blood. The sequence derives from a human donor in good health. The genes are TRBV19 and TRBJ1-5, with D unresolved. DNA of the CDR3: TGTGCCAGTAGTGTGCCCAATCAGCCCCAGCATTTT. As protein: CASSVPNQPQHF.